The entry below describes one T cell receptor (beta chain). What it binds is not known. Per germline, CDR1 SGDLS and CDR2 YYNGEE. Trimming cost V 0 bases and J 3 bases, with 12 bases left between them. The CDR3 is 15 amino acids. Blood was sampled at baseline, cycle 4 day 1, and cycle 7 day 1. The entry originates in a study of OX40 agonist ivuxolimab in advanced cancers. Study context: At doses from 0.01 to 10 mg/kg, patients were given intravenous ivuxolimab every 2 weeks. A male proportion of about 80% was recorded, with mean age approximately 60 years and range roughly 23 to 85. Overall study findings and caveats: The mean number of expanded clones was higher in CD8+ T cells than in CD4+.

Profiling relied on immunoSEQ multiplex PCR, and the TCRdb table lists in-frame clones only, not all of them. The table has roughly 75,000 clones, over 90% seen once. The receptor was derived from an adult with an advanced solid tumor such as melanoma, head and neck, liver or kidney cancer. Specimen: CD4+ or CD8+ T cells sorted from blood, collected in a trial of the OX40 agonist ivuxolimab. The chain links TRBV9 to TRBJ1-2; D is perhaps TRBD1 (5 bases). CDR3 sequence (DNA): TGTGCCAGCAGCGTAGCAGGGTCCTCTCACTATGGCTACACCTTC. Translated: CASSVAGSSHYGYTF.